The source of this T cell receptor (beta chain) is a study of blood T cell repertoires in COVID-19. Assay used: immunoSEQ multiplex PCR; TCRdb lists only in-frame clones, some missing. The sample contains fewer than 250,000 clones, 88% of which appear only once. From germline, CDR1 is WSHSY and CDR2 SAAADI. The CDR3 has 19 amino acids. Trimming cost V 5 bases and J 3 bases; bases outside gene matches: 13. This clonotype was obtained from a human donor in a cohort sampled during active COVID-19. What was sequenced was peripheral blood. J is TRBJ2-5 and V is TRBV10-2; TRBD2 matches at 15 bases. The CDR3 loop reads CASSYLPGLAGGGEETQYF. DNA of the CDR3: TGCGCCAGCAGTTATCTACCGGGACTAGCGGGGGGTGGGGAAGAGACCCAGTACTTC.